One sample yielded the 12 T cell receptor beta chains listed below, sequenced in a study of cytomegalovirus exposure and HLA in healthy donors. Use of 60 Vbeta and 13 Jbeta primers characterized the PCR. The assay was immunoSEQ multiplex PCR, and TCRdb's table has in-frame clones only and misses some. The sample consists of about 190,000 clones, approximately 88% of them appearing once. Sequencing used PBMCs. Source of these receptors: a boy aged 2-9 years in good health and CMV-seronegative.

This clone was found a few times. J is TRBJ2-1 and V is TRBV27; 8 nucleotides align to TRBD2. CDR3 length: 17 residues. Germline CDR1 is MNHEY and CDR2 is SMNVEV (reference sequence). With 1 base clipped from V and 4 bases from J, the junction kept 9 bases outside the gene matches. The CDR3 nucleotides are TGTGCCAGCAGTTTATTGAGCGTCGGGGGGGGATACAATGAGCAGTTCTTC. Protein product: CASSLLSVGGGYNEQFF.

V gene TRBV19 combines with J gene TRBJ1-1; weak D call: TRBD1 (5 bases). Trimming stripped 6 bases from V and 4 bases from J, with 18 bases between. Germline V gene data show CDR1 as LNHDA and CDR2 as SQIVND (reference sequence). The CDR3 spans 15 residues. The CDR3 here is CASRFDGGIVTEAFF. CDR3 bases: TGTGCCAGTAGGTTTGACGGGGGTATCGTCACTGAAGCTTTCTTT.

The J gene is TRBJ2-5, the V gene TRBV30; D not resolved. The V end was cut by 0 bases, the J end by 2 bases, with 10 bases between. The germline gives CDR1 GTSNPN, CDR2 SVGIG (reference sequence). This CDR3 is 14 amino acids long. The CDR3 region has the DNA TGTGCCTGGAGTGTCTTAAGACTGCAAGAGACCCAGTACTTC. It yields the protein CAWSVLRLQETQYF.

The chain joins TRBV4-3 to TRBJ2-3; 8 bases fit TRBD2. The CDR3 is made up of 15 amino acids. J was trimmed by 3 bases and V by 3 bases; bases with no gene match: 5. Germline lookup yields CDR1 LGHNA and CDR2 YSLEER. The CDR3 nucleotides read TGCGCCAGCAGCCATTTAAGCGGGGGTACAGATACGCAGTATTTT. Translated, it gives CASSHLSGGTDTQYF.

The table lists this clone with a count of one. The chain employs TRBV5-1 and TRBJ2-3; D is undetermined. V was shortened by 2 bases and J by 0 bases, with 7 bases between the two germline ends. The CDR3 is 14 amino acids. Germline values: CDR1 SGHRS, CDR2 YFSETQ. The CDR3 bases are TGCGCCAGCAGCTTTTCAGAAAGCACAGATACGCAGTATTTT. This gives the protein CASSFSESTDTQYF.

The chain has TRBV7-2 and TRBJ2-2, with a possible D match to TRBD1 (6 bases). V was cut by 5 bases and J by 1 base, with 8 bases left in between. The CDR3 has 14 amino acids. CDR1 is SGHTA, CDR2 FQGNSA, per germline. The CDR3 loop is CASSPGENTGELFF. The DNA for the CDR3 is TGTGCCAGCAGCCCAGGGGAGAACACCGGGGAGCTGTTTTTT.

This chain connects TRBV7-9 to TRBJ2-5; tentative D call: TRBD1 (5 bases). From germline, CDR1 is SEHNR and CDR2 FQNEAQ (reference sequence). This CDR3 is 13 amino acids long. V dropped 5 bases and J dropped 2 bases, with 9 bases sitting between them. For the CDR3, the DNA is TGTGCCAGCAGCCGGACACAGCAAGAGACCCAGTACTTC. It codes for CASSRTQQETQYF.

This rearrangement joins TRBV7-9 to TRBJ2-2; 10 bases match TRBD2. Germline V CDR1 and CDR2: SEHNR, FQNEAQ (reference sequence). Unmatched junction bases numbered 4, after V lost 5 bases and J lost 1 base. CDR3 length: 16 amino acids. The CDR3 here is CASSHGLAVNTGELFF. CDR3 bases: TGTGCCAGCAGCCATGGACTAGCGGTGAACACCGGGGAGCTGTTTTTT.

The rearrangement joins TRBV5-1 to TRBJ1-2, with TRBD1 identical over 7 bases. V shed 0 bases and J 2 bases; nucleotides not matched to a gene: 4. The CDR3 is 15 residues long. Germline lookup yields CDR1 SGHRS and CDR2 YFSETQ. The CDR3 here is CASSLEATGNYGYTF. The CDR3 DNA reads as TGCGCCAGCAGCTTGGAGGCGACAGGGAACTATGGCTACACCTTC.

This clone came up a few times. The chain employs TRBV10-3 and TRBJ2-3; TRBD1 matches 8 bases. Trimming removed 8 bases from V and 6 bases from J; junction bases left unmatched: 7. This CDR3 region has 13 residues. Per germline, CDR1 ENHRY and CDR2 SYGVKD. Written as DNA, the CDR3 is TGTGCCATCGGACAGGGCGTTTCTGATACGCAGTATTTT. This gives the protein CAIGQGVSDTQYF.

This clone was detected only a few times. J is TRBJ1-1 and V is TRBV7-9; TRBD1 aligns across 7 bases. With 5 bases clipped from V and 10 bases from J, the junction kept 4 bases outside the gene matches. The CDR3 sequence is 11 residues long. Germline V CDR1 and CDR2: SEHNR, FQNEAQ (reference sequence). The CDR3 is CASSPYRGAFF. CDR3 DNA: TGTGCCAGCAGCCCTTACAGGGGAGCTTTCTTT. Full variable domain (missing parts from reference TRBV7-9 and TRBJ1-1): DTGVSQNPRHKITKRGQNVTFRCDPISEHNRLYWYRQTLGQGPEFLTYFQNEAQLEKSRLLSDRFSAERPKGSFSTLEIQRTEQGDSAMYLCASSPYRGAFFGQGTRLTVV.

V is TRBV7-3 and J is TRBJ2-5, with TRBD1 as a possible D gene (5 bases). The closer fit of TRBJ2-7 to the DNA end suggests the J call may be wrong. The CDR3 length is 13 residues. The V gene's germline CDR1 is SGHTA and CDR2 FQGTGA. CDR3 sequence (DNA): TGTGCCAGCAGCCGATCCCCAGGGTACGAGCAGTACTTC. Translated, it gives CASSRSPGYEQYF.